This TCR beta chain was identified during a study of cytomegalovirus exposure and HLA in healthy donors. Germline V gene sequence: CDR1 MNHEY, CDR2 SMNVEV (reference sequence). V lost 1 base to trimming and J lost 6 bases, with 13 bases between them. The CDR3 sequence is 14 residues long. This clone was seen a few times. 13 Jbeta primers and 60 Vbeta primers were used for the PCR. Libraries were prepared by immunoSEQ multiplex PCR; TCRdb keeps only in-frame clonotypes and omits some of them. The sample has under 200,000 clones, 86% seen once. The source is a woman between 25 and 40 years old in good health and CMV-seronegative. This chain links TRBV27 with TRBJ2-7; no firm D call. Sequences were obtained from PBMCs. As DNA, the CDR3 is TGTGCCAGCAGTTTATTGGCAGGATCAAGCGAGCAGTACTTC. It codes for CASSLLAGSSEQYF.